This TCR beta chain was captured in a study of T cell responses to AZD1222 COVID-19 vaccine. At the level of the study: The study pooled second doses at about 4 or about 12 weeks.

This clone appeared a single time. As yet, its antigen is unknown. Sequencing used immunoSEQ multiplex PCR; TCRdb keeps in-frame clones, though not all of them. The sample gives about 120,000 clones, more than 75% of which show up once; roughly an eighth is in the top ten. Germline CDR1 reads SGHRS; CDR2 reads YFSETQ. Trimming stripped 2 bases from V and 5 bases from J, with 16 bases between. The CDR3 spans 15 residues. Study results and limitations: Clonal diversity was possibly underestimated; the donors were predominantly white British and more often female. Repertoires were sampled only after the peak T cell response.

This sequence originates from an adult in good health. The specimen comprised peripheral blood, sampled on day 0 of AZD1222 vaccination. The chain is built from TRBV5-1 and TRBJ2-5, with a weak D call TRBD1 (5 bases). CDR3 nucleotide sequence: TGCGCCAGCAGCTTAACAGGTGCCCCCGGGGAGACCCAGTACTTC. Translating it yields CASSLTGAPGETQYF.